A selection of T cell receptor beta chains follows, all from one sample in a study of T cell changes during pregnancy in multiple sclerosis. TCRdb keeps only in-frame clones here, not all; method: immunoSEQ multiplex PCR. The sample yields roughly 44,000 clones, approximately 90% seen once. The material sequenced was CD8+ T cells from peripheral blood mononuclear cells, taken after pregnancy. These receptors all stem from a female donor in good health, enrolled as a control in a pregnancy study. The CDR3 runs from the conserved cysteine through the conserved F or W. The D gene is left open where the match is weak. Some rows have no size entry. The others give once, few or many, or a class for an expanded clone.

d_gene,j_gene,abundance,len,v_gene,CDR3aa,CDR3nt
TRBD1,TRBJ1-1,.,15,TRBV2,CASREDRGGNTEAFF,TGTGCCAGCAGAGAGGACAGGGGGGGGAACACTGAAGCTTTCTTT
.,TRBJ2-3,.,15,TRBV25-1,CASSAPGTSTDTQYF,TGTGCCAGCAGTGCCCCCGGGACTAGCACAGATACGCAGTATTTT
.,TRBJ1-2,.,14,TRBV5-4,CASSNSGVNYGYTF,TGTGCCAGCAGCAACTCCGGGGTTAACTATGGCTACACCTTC
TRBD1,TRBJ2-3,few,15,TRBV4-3,CASSQRQGALGTQYF,TGCGCCAGCAGCCAAAGACAGGGGGCCCTTGGTACGCAGTATTTT
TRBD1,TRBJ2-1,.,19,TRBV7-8,CASSFSGTGNPYLDNEQFF,TGTGCCAGCAGCTTCTCAGGGACAGGGAACCCTTATCTCGACAATGAGCAGTTCTTC
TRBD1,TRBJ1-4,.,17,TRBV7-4,CASSFPGQGAFHEKLFF,TGTGCCAGCAGCTTCCCGGGACAGGGGGCTTTTCATGAAAAACTGTTTTTT
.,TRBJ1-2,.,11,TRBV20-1,CSAFRGSCYAF,TGCAGTGCTTTCCGGGGATCCTGCTACGCCTTC
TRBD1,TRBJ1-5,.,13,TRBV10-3,CAISDRGDQPQHF,TGTGCCATCAGCGACAGGGGGGATCAGCCCCAGCATTTT
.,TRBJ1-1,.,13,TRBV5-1,CASSGRNRVMAFF,TGCGCCAGCAGCGGACGAAACAGGGTGATGGCTTTCTTT
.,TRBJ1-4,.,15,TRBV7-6,CASSSQQATNEKLFF,TGTGCCAGCAGCTCCCAGCAGGCAACTAATGAAAAACTGTTTTTT
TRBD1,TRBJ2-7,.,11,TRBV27,CASSDRDEQYF,TGTGCCAGCAGTGACAGGGACGAGCAGTACTTC
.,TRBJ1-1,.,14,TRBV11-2,CASSFLVRDTEAFF,TGTGCCAGCAGCTTTTTAGTCAGGGATACTGAAGCTTTCTTT
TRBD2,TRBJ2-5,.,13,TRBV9,CASSGGGKETQYF,TGTGCCAGCAGCGGGGGGGGGAAAGAGACCCAGTACTTC
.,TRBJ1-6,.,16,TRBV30,CAWRPLQMRAPSPLHF,TGTGCCTGGAGACCTCTACAGATGCGGGCTCCATCACCCCTCCACTTT
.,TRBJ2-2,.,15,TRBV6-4,CASSRVADNTGELFF,TGTGCCAGCAGCCGGGTGGCTGATAACACCGGGGAGCTGTTTTTT
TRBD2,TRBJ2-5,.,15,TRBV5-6,CASSLWRGGLGTQYF,TGTGCCAGCAGCTTGTGGCGGGGGGGCCTCGGGACCCAGTACTTC
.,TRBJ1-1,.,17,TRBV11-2,CASSPQWGRGGNTEAFF,TGTGCCAGCAGCCCTCAGTGGGGGAGGGGGGGTAACACTGAAGCTTTCTTT
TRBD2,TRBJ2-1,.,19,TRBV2,CASSEAIQVGGERYNEQFF,TGTGCCAGCAGTGAAGCGATACAGGTGGGGGGGGAACGATACAATGAGCAGTTCTTC
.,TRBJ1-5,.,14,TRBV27,CASSFGGSNQPQHF,TGTGCCAGCAGTTTTGGGGGGAGCAATCAGCCCCAGCATTTT
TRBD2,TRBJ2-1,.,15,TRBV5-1,CASSFSGGAYNEQFF,TGCGCCAGCAGCTTTTCCGGGGGGGCCTACAATGAGCAGTTCTTC
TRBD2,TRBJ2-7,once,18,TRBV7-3,CASSLSVMGTSASYEQYF,TGTGCCAGCAGCTTATCCGTCATGGGGACTAGCGCCTCCTACGAGCAGTACTTC
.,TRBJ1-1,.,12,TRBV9,CASSSVDTEAFF,TGTGCCAGCAGCTCAGTTGACACTGAAGCTTTCTTT
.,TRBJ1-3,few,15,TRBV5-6,CASSLGRGTGNTIYF,TGTGCCAGCAGCTTGGGCAGAGGGACTGGAAACACCATATATTTT
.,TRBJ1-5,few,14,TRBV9,CASSVGQTNQPQHF,TGTGCCAGCAGCGTAGGGCAGACTAATCAGCCCCAGCATTTT